The 32 T cell receptor beta chains in this list originate from one sample, sequenced in a study of blood T cell repertoires in COVID-19. The protocol was immunoSEQ multiplex PCR, while the TCRdb copy is restricted to in-frame clones and leaves out a portion. The sample records around 290,000 clones, around 89% being singletons. Sequences were obtained from peripheral blood. The receptor source for this set is a middle-aged man with acute or convalescent COVID-19.

This clone was recorded only once. The rearrangement links TRBV6-9 to TRBJ1-4; 7 nucleotides align to TRBD1. This CDR3 is built from 15 residues. Germline loops: CDR1 MNHGY, CDR2 SVAAGI. With 4 bases clipped from V and 7 bases from J, the junction kept 9 bases outside the gene matches. In DNA form, the CDR3 reads TGTGCCAGCAGTTTCCTGGACAGGTCCGGTGAAAAACTGTTTTTT. It encodes CASSFLDRSGEKLFF.

This clone was counted a few times. The rearrangement uses TRBV7-2 and TRBJ1-4, with D unresolved. Germline V CDR1 and CDR2: SGHTA, FQGNSA. CDR3 length equals 14 residues. Trimming cost V 2 bases and J 7 bases, with 11 bases left between them. This chain's CDR3 is CASSLLRSSEKLFF. In nucleotides, the CDR3 is TGTGCCAGCAGCTTATTGCGGAGTAGTGAAAAACTGTTTTTT.

The V and J genes are TRBV2 and TRBJ2-1, with D possibly matching TRBD1 (6 bases). Germline-derived CDR1 and CDR2 are SNHLY and FYNNEI. V was trimmed by 7 bases and J by 1 base, leaving 14 bases between them. There are 15 residues in the CDR3. The DNA of the CDR3 is TGTGCCAGCATGGCCCCAGGGACATCCTACAATGAGCAGTTCTTC. Protein: CASMAPGTSYNEQFF.

The rearrangement joins TRBV18 to TRBJ1-2, with D perhaps matching TRBD1 (6 bases). The V and J ends lost 2 bases and 6 bases respectively, with 10 bases between them. Germline-derived CDR1 and CDR2 are KGHSH and LQKENI. The CDR3 has 13 amino acids. The CDR3 loop is CASSPKQGHGYTF. CDR3 DNA sequence: TGTGCCAGCTCACCAAAACAGGGCCATGGCTACACCTTC.

The chain employs TRBV5-1 and TRBJ2-2; the D gene is possibly TRBD2 (5 bases). The CDR3 sequence is 15 residues long. Trimming took 0 bases from V and 6 from J, leaving 12 bases between them. CDR1 and CDR2 from the germline V gene are SGHRS and YFSETQ. The CDR3 is CASSLDPSGSGELFF. CDR3 nucleotide sequence: TGCGCCAGCAGCTTGGATCCGTCGGGGTCCGGGGAGCTGTTTTTT. The full variable domain, its missing parts supplied by reference TRBV5-1 and TRBJ2-2, is KAGVTQTPRYLIKTRGQQVTLSCSPISGHRSVSWYQQTPGQGLQFLFEYFSETQRNKGNFPGRFSGRQFSNSRSEMNVSTLELGDSALYLCASSLDPSGSGELFFGEGSRLTVL.

The rearrangement links TRBV5-1 to TRBJ1-2; no definite D call. V dropped 0 bases and J dropped 5 bases, with 11 bases sitting between them. Germline assignment: CDR1 SGHRS and CDR2 YFSETQ. The CDR3 consists of 14 residues. CDR3 coding DNA: TGCGCCAGCAGCTTGGGGCAGTCTCTTTATGGCTACACCTTC. Its protein is CASSLGQSLYGYTF.

V usage is TRBV29-1 and J usage is TRBJ2-7; perhaps TRBD1 as D (5 bases). V was pared by 6 bases and J by 2 bases, with 8 bases between. Germline V lookup: CDR1 SQVTM, CDR2 ANQGSEA. The CDR3 extends over 11 amino acids. The CDR3 protein is CSVTGAYEQYF. The CDR3 nucleotides are TGCAGCGTCACAGGCGCCTACGAGCAGTACTTC.

This clone was seen more than once but under ten times. This chain uses TRBV5-4 with TRBJ2-7; D call uncertain. The CDR3 has 15 amino acids. CDR1 is SGHNT and CDR2 is YYREEE in the germline V gene (reference sequence). V was clipped by 4 bases and J by 0 bases, with 14 bases between them. CDR3 region: CASSPTPHNSYEQYF. CDR3 coding DNA: TGTGCCAGCAGCCCCACGCCCCACAACTCCTACGAGCAGTACTTC.

The gene calls are TRBV19 and TRBJ1-4; D may be TRBD1 (5 bases). Trimming left V 7 bases short and J 5 bases short, with 14 bases between. Looked up from germline, CDR1 is LNHDA and CDR2 is SQIVND (reference sequence). CDR3 length equals 14 residues. CDR3 DNA sequence: TGTGCCAGTAAAGGTACAGGCATGAATGAAAAACTGTTTTTT. It codes for CASKGTGMNEKLFF.

V and J are TRBV7-8 and TRBJ2-2, with 7 bases fitting TRBD1. The CDR3 extends over 16 amino acids. J lost 4 bases, V lost 1 base, and 6 bases had no gene match. From germline, CDR1 is SGHVS and CDR2 FQNEAQ. CDR3 sequence (DNA): TGTGCCAGCAGCTTAGGAAGACAGGGACGCACCGGGGAGCTGTTTTTT. This codes for CASSLGRQGRTGELFF.

This clone was seen once. The rearrangement links TRBV6-5 to TRBJ1-5; D remains ambiguous. Germline values: CDR1 MNHEY, CDR2 SVGAGI. The CDR3 has 13 residues. V was cut by 8 bases and J by 5 bases, with 13 bases left in between. In nucleotides, the CDR3 is TGTGCCAGCGGATGGGCCCGTCATCAGCCCCAGCATTTT. It specifies CASGWARHQPQHF.

This chain joins TRBV3-1 (or the pseudogene TRBV3-2) and TRBJ1-2, with D perhaps matching TRBD1 (6 bases). CDR1 and CDR2 from the germline V gene are LGHDT and YNNKEL (reference sequence). V was shortened by 4 bases and J by 0 bases, with 15 bases between the two germline ends. The CDR3 extends over 16 amino acids. CDR3 sequence reads: CASSPGQLKSNYGYTF. CDR3 DNA sequence: TGTGCCAGCAGCCCCGGACAGCTGAAGTCTAACTATGGCTACACCTTC.

The genes are TRBV7-6 and TRBJ2-7; D unresolved. The CDR3 runs 16 residues. The germline CDR1 and CDR2 sequences are SGHVS and FNYEAQ. V lost 2 bases and J lost 0, with 14 bases in between. The CDR3: CASSLSRPPGSYEQYF. The CDR3 DNA follows: TGTGCCAGCAGCTTATCGAGGCCCCCTGGCTCCTACGAGCAGTACTTC.

The J gene is TRBJ1-2, the V gene TRBV19; the D gene is possibly TRBD1 (6 bases). Germline lookup yields CDR1 LNHDA and CDR2 SQIVND (reference sequence). V lost 4 bases and J 3 bases, leaving 12 bases between the germline ends. This CDR3 region has 14 residues. The CDR3 protein is CASSNLQGYYGYTF. The CDR3 nucleotides read TGTGCCAGTAGTAACCTACAGGGCTACTATGGCTACACCTTC.

The chain uses TRBV4-1 and TRBJ1-3; a possible D gene is TRBD1 (6 bases). Germline V lookup: CDR1 MGHRA, CDR2 YSYEKL. This CDR3 region has 18 residues. Trimming cost V 0 bases and J 5 bases, with 20 bases left between them. The CDR3 DNA reads TGCGCCAGCAGCCAAGATAACGCCAGTGGACAGAAAAGAAACACCATATATTTT. As protein: CASSQDNASGQKRNTIYF.

The rearrangement uses TRBV10-3 and TRBJ1-4; unclear D gene. V lost 5 bases and J lost 8, with 9 bases in between. The CDR3 is 12 amino acids. Per germline, CDR1 ENHRY and CDR2 SYGVKD. Here the CDR3 reads CAISNQREKLFF. For the CDR3, the DNA is TGTGCCATCAGTAACCAGCGGGAAAAACTGTTTTTT.

The gene calls are TRBV5-1 and TRBJ2-3; 9 bases fit TRBD2. The germline V gene has CDR1 SGHRS and CDR2 YFSETQ. Trimming removed 0 bases from V and 2 bases from J; junction bases left unmatched: 4. The CDR3 totals 16 residues. The CDR3 DNA is TGCGCCAGCAGCTTGGCGCGGGGGGGAAACACAGATACGCAGTATTTT. This encodes CASSLARGGNTDTQYF.

The chain uses TRBV2 and TRBJ1-6, with 11 bases aligning to TRBD1. CDR1 is SNHLY and CDR2 is FYNNEI in the germline V gene. V was pared by 7 bases and J by 10 bases, with 6 bases of the junction left unmatched. This CDR3 is 14 amino acids long. Written as DNA, the CDR3 is TGTGCCAGCATTATCGGGACAGGGGGATCACCCCTCCACTTT. The encoded protein is CASIIGTGGSPLHF. The whole variable domain, remainder taken from reference TRBV2 and TRBJ1-6, is EPEVTQTPSHQVTQMGQEVILRCVPISNHLYFYWYRQILGQKVEFLVSFYNNEISEKSEIFDDQFSVERPDGSNFTLKIRSTKLEDSAMYFCASIIGTGGSPLHFGNGTRLTVT.

V gene TRBV10-2 combines with J gene TRBJ2-1; 7 nucleotides match TRBD2. The V and J ends lost 4 bases and 5 bases, in that order; junction bases with no gene match: 8. The CDR3 is 15 amino acids. Germline values: CDR1 WSHSY, CDR2 SAAADI. CDR3 sequence reads: CASSGGTMGDNEQFF. The DNA for the CDR3 is TGCGCCAGCAGTGGCGGGACTATGGGGGACAATGAGCAGTTCTTC.

V and J are TRBV2 and TRBJ1-1; D uncertain. From germline, CDR1 is SNHLY and CDR2 FYNNEI. V was trimmed by 2 bases and J by 1 base, leaving 5 bases between them. This CDR3 region has 13 residues. CDR3 sequence: CASSEYGNTEAFF. The CDR3 DNA reads as TGTGCCAGCAGTGAATACGGGAACACTGAAGCTTTCTTT.

The chain employs TRBV5-5 and TRBJ2-2, with a weak D call TRBD1 (5 bases). The germline gives CDR1 SGHKS, CDR2 YYEKEE (reference sequence). The CDR3 totals 13 residues. Between the trimmed V and J ends, which lost 0 bases and 6 bases, there was a span of 6 bases. CDR3 bases: TGTGCCAGCAGCTTGGGACAGCCCGGGGAGCTGTTTTTT. This encodes CASSLGQPGELFF.

The gene calls are TRBV21-1 and TRBJ1-2; no DNA check was done on the table's D call, TRBD1. TRBV21-1 is given as a pseudogene. The CDR3 extends over 13 amino acids. The CDR3 DNA reads as TGTGCCAGCGGCGGACAGGGTAACTATGGCTACACCTTC. Translated, it gives CASGGQGNYGYTF.

The chain recombines TRBV2 with TRBJ1-1, with 8 nucleotides matching TRBD1. The germline V gene encodes CDR1 SNHLY and CDR2 FYNNEI. This CDR3 has 14 amino acids. V trimming: 6 bases; J trimming: 5 bases; junction bases outside the gene matches: 8. CDR3 DNA sequence: TGTGCCAGCAGATCCCAGGGGGCCTGGACTGAAGCTTTCTTT. It is translated as CASRSQGAWTEAFF.

The V gene is TRBV5-1, the J gene TRBJ2-2; D unresolved. This CDR3 is built from 15 residues. V gave up 0 bases and J gave up 1 base, with 7 bases separating them. Germline V gene lookup returns CDR1 SGHRS and CDR2 YFSETQ. CDR3 bases: TGCGCCAGCAGCTTGGTGACGGGGAACACCGGGGAGCTGTTTTTT. Residues: CASSLVTGNTGELFF. Supplemented by reference TRBV5-1 and TRBJ2-2, the full variable domain reads KAGVTQTPRYLIKTRGQQVTLSCSPISGHRSVSWYQQTPGQGLQFLFEYFSETQRNKGNFPGRFSGRQFSNSRSEMNVSTLELGDSALYLCASSLVTGNTGELFFGEGSRLTVL.

The J gene is TRBJ2-2, the V gene TRBV5-4, with 7 bases fitting TRBD1. The CDR3 has 15 amino acids. Germline V CDR1 and CDR2: SGHNT, YYREEE (reference sequence). V shed 1 base, J shed 2 bases, and the junction held 2 bases outside the gene matches. CDR3 nucleotides: TGTGCCAGCAGCTTGAGGGGGCGCAACACCGGGGAGCTGTTTTTT. This codes for CASSLRGRNTGELFF.

The chain links TRBV12-2 to TRBJ1-1. TRBV12-2 is recorded as a pseudogene. This CDR3 contains 14 residues. The CDR3 nucleotides read TGTGCAAGTCGCTTACTTCCCCTAGCTAGACTAGCTTTCTTT. This gives the protein CASRLLPLARLAFF.

This sequence joins TRBV6-5 and TRBJ2-7; possibly TRBD1 for D (5 bases). Germline V gives CDR1 MNHEY, CDR2 SVGAGI. V was pared by 10 bases and J by 4 bases, with 14 bases between. The CDR3 consists of 12 residues. The CDR3 DNA reads TGTGCCACCAGAGGACAAATATACGAGCAGTACTTC. Translated, it gives CATRGQIYEQYF.

V gene TRBV6-5 combines with J gene TRBJ1-2; 7 nucleotides align to TRBD1. V lost 1 base, J lost 14 bases, and 10 bases stayed unmatched. The germline CDR1 and CDR2 sequences are MNHEY and SVGAGI. The CDR3 totals 13 residues. The CDR3, as DNA: TGTGCCAGCAGTTACTTACAGGGGAGAGGAGCGACCTTC. Translated: CASSYLQGRGATF.

This chain links TRBV19 with TRBJ2-7; weak D call: TRBD2 (5 bases). Germline lookup yields CDR1 LNHDA and CDR2 SQIVND (reference sequence). This CDR3 has 11 residues. V lost 6 bases, J lost 5 bases, and 8 bases lay in between. Written as DNA, the CDR3 is TGTGCCAGTAGCGACGGGAACGAGCAGTACTTC. Its translation: CASSDGNEQYF.

The V and J genes are TRBV19 and TRBJ2-3, with 10 nucleotides matching TRBD2. The CDR3 has 16 residues. The germline gives CDR1 LNHDA, CDR2 SQIVND (reference sequence). V lost 5 bases and J lost 3; bases outside the gene matches: 8. The CDR3 bases are TGTGCCAGTAGTCTGTCTAGCGGGGGAGATACAGATACGCAGTATTTT. Protein sequence: CASSLSSGGDTDTQYF.

The chain recombines TRBV11-2 with TRBJ1-1; possibly TRBD1 for D (5 bases). Per the germline V gene, CDR1 is SGHAT and CDR2 is FQNNGV. The CDR3 is made up of 11 amino acids. V was shortened by 1 base and J by 12 bases, with 9 bases between the two germline ends. CDR3 amino acids: CASSLGQRPFF. The CDR3 nucleotides read TGTGCCAGCAGCTTAGGACAGAGGCCTTTCTTT.

Details on this clone: In the same sample, other DNA sequences code for this CDR3. The rearrangement joins TRBV6-5 to TRBJ1-2; D perhaps matches TRBD1 (5 bases). In germline, CDR1 is MNHEY, CDR2 SVGAGI. The CDR3 is 13 residues long. Trimming shortened V by 7 bases and J by 0 bases, and 9 bases separated the two germline ends. DNA of the CDR3: TGTGCCAGCAAGCAGGGTACTAACTATGGCTACACCTTC. Encoded protein: CASKQGTNYGYTF.